This T cell receptor beta chain was retrieved from a study of control samples from healthy donors and cancer patients. This clone was counted only a few times. Trimming pared 6 bases from V and 8 bases from J, leaving 13 bases between. Germline values: CDR1 DFQATT, CDR2 SNEGSKA (reference sequence). The CDR3 runs to 11 residues. The method was immunoSEQ multiplex PCR; TCRdb's version includes in-frame clones alone and lacks a portion of them. This table has about 160,000 clones, around nine tenths appearing once. Sequencing was carried out using blood. The sequence derives from a young man in good health. This rearrangement joins TRBV20-1 to TRBJ1-2, with a weak D call TRBD1 (5 bases). The CDR3 is CSASVGGGYTF. Written as DNA, the CDR3 is TGCAGTGCGTCGGTCGGGGGGGGCTACACCTTC.